One sample yielded the 9 T cell receptor beta chains listed below, sequenced in a study of Graves' ophthalmopathy and Graves' hyperthyroidism. Transcripts of RNA were the source for amplifying TCR beta CDR3 regions. RT-PCR was first run with HTBI primers, then multiplex PCR in a second round. In TCRdb, the multiplex PCR reads were re-called with MiXCR into one record per CDR3 protein. The repertoire holds 500,000 to 800,000 distinct CDR3 sequences, with about 38% as singletons. Specimen: peripheral blood. Receptors were obtained from an adult man with Graves' ophthalmopathy.

The rearrangement uses TRBV24-1 and TRBJ2-3; D might be TRBD2 (6 bases). The germline V gene encodes CDR1 KGHDR and CDR2 SFDVKD. V shed 3 bases and J shed 0 bases, with 12 bases lying between them. The CDR3 loop spans 16 amino acids. CDR3 sequence (DNA): TGTGCCACCAGTGATAGGAGGGAAAGGAGCACAGATACGCAGTATTTT. Translated: CATSDRRERSTDTQYF.

This clonotype has at least ten counts. The CDR3 DNA reads TGTGCCAGCAGCTTGGGACAGGCGGGGAGTGAAGCTTTCTTT. This translates into CASSLGQAGSEAFF. The chain combines TRBV5-6 with TRBJ1-1, with D possibly being TRBD1 (6 bases). V was clipped by 0 bases and J by 7 bases, with 13 bases between them. The length of the CDR3 is 14 residues. The V gene's germline CDR1 is SGHDT and CDR2 YYEEEE.

The chain is built from TRBV7-3 and TRBJ1-4, with a weak D call TRBD1 (5 bases). The germline V gene has CDR1 SGHTA and CDR2 FQGTGA. The CDR3 covers 16 residues. Trimming left V 5 bases short and J 7 bases short, with 20 bases between. This chain's CDR3 is CASSPRDAPGFEKLFF. The CDR3 region has the DNA TGTGCCAGCAGCCCGAGGGACGCTCCAGGGTTTGAAAAACTGTTTTTT.

This clonotype occurred many times. The chain combines TRBV20-1 with TRBJ2-7, with TRBD2 matching 13 bases. Germline V gene lookup returns CDR1 DFQATT and CDR2 SNEGSKA (reference sequence). The CDR3 is made up of 12 amino acids. V lost 4 bases to trimming and J lost 9 bases; unmatched junction nucleotides: 3. CDR3 DNA sequence: TGCAGTGCTACGGGACTAGCGGGATTGCAGTACTTC. It specifies CSATGLAGLQYF.

This clonotype has ten or more counts. The rearrangement uses TRBV7-8 and TRBJ1-1, with TRBD1 matching over 10 bases. CDR1 and CDR2 (germline): SGHVS, FQNEAQ. With V trimmed by 5 bases and J by 6 bases, 6 bases remained unmatched. The CDR3 contains 14 residues. CDR3 sequence reads: CASSLRTGGPEAFF. CDR3 nucleotide sequence: TGTGCCAGCAGCCTGAGGACAGGGGGGCCTGAAGCTTTCTTT.

This clonotype was seen many times. The chain recombines TRBV25-1 with TRBJ2-6, with D uncertain. In germline, CDR1 is MGHDK, CDR2 SYGVNS. V was pared by 4 bases and J by 5 bases, with 3 bases between. The CDR3 spans 12 residues. The CDR3 is CASSGRANVLTF. CDR3 in DNA: TGTGCCAGCAGTGGTCGGGCCAACGTCCTGACTTTC.

Of note for this clonotype: A much larger clone differs from this one at a single base, so this may be a read error. The chain employs TRBV7-9 and TRBJ2-5; 7 bases align to TRBD1. Looked up from germline, CDR1 is SEHNR and CDR2 is FQNEAQ (reference sequence). This CDR3 comprises 15 residues. The DNA of the CDR3 is TGTGCCAGCAGTTTAGAGCGCTTAGGGGGCGGGACCCAGTACTTC. Translating it yields CASSLERLGGGTQYF.

Concerning this clonotype itself: A read error is possible here, since a much larger clone lies one base away. This chain uses TRBV29-1 with TRBJ1-1, with 9 bases lining up with TRBD1. Per germline, CDR1 SQVTM and CDR2 ANQGSEA. The CDR3 covers 13 residues. The CDR3 DNA reads as TGCAGCGTTGTTGGGACAGGGTACACTGAAGCTTCCTTT. It is translated as CSVVGTGYTEASF.

This chain uses TRBV29-1 with TRBJ1-6; D perhaps matches TRBD1 (5 bases). V was pared by 6 bases and J by 8 bases, with 17 bases between. This CDR3 spans 14 amino acids. Germline CDR1 is SQVTM and CDR2 is ANQGSEA. Here the CDR3 reads CSVRTGTGDSPLHF. The CDR3 nucleotides are TGCAGCGTGAGAACCGGGACCGGGGATTCACCCCTCCACTTT.